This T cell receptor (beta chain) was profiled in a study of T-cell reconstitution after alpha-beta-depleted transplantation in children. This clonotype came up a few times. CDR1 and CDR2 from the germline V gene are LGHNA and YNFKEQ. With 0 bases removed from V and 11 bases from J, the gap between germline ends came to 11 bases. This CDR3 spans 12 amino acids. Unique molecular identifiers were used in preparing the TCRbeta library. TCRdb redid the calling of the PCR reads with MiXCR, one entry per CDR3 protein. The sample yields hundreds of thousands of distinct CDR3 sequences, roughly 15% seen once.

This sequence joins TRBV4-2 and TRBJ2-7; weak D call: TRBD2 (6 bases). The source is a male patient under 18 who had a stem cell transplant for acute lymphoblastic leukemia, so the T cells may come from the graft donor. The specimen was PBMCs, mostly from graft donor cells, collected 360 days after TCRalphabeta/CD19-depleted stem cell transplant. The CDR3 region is CASSQERRGKYF. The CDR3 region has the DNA TGTGCCAGCAGCCAAGAAAGACGGGGGAAGTACTTC.